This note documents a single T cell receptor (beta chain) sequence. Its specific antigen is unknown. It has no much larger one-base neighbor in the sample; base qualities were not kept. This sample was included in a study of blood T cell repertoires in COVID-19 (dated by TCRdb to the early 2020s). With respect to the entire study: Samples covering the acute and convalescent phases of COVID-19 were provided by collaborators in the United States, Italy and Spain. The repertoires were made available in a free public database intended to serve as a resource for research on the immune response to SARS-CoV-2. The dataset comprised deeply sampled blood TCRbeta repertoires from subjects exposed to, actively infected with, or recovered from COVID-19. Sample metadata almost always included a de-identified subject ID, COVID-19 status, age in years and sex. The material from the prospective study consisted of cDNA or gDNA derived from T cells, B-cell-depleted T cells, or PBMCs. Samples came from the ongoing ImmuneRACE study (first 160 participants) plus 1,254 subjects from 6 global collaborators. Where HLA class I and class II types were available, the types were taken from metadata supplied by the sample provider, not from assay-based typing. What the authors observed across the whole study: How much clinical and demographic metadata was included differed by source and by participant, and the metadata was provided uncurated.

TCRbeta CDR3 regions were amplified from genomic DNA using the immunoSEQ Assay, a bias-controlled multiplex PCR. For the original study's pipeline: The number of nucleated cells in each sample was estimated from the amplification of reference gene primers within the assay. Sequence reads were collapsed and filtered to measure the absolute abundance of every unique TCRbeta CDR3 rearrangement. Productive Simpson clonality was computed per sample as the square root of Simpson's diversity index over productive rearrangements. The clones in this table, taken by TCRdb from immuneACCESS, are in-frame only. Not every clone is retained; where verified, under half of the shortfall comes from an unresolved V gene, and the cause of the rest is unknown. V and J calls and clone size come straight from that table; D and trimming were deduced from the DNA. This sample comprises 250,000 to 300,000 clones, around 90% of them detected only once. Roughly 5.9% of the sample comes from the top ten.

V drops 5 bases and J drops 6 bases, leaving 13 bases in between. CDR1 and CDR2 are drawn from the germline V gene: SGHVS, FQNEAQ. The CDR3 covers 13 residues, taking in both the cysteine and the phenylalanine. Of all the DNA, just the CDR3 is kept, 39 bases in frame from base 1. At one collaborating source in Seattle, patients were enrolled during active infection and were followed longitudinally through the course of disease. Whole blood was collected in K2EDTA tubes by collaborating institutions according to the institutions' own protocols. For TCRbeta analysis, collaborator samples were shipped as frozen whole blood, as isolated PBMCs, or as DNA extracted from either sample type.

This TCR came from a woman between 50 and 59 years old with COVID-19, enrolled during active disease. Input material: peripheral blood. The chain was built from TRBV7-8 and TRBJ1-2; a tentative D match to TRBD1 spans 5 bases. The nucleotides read TGTGCCAGCAGCCCCGGGGGGAGGAATGGCTACACCTTC. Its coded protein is CASSPGGRNGYTF.